The 10 T cell receptor beta chains below all came from one sample that was sequenced in a study of identical twins (dated by TCRdb to 2015 to 2016). The receptor library was made with 5' RACE. Data came from an Illumina HiSeq 2000. The raw public data were reprocessed by TCRdb itself: fastp quality trimming at Q25, MiXCR clonotype calling, in-frame beta chains only. Entries are consolidated by CDR3 protein sequence, retaining the most common genes and DNA. For this sample there are about 450,000 distinct CDR3 sequences; less than 20% appear just once. The top ten constitute 10% to 15% of the sample. The sequenced material came from naive T cells sorted from blood. What the cell subset or site label conveys for this sample: cells isolated with a human naive T-cell isolation kit. These TCRs come from a man aged 50 to 60 in good health.

The V call is TRBV12-3 or TRBV12-4, the J call TRBJ2-7; 9 nucleotides match TRBD1. The CDR3 totals 19 residues. Trimming removed 5 bases from V and 4 bases from J; junction bases left unmatched: 21. In DNA form, the CDR3 reads TGTGCCAGCAGTCCCAACGGACCCTTCTCCGACAGGGGGGAGTACGAGCAGTACTTC. Protein sequence: CASSPNGPFSDRGEYEQYF.

This clonotype was seen at least ten times. The chain carries TRBV5-4 and TRBJ2-1, with TRBD2 matching over 8 bases. The CDR3 consists of 15 residues. The V gene end was trimmed by 4 bases and the J gene end by 4 bases; junction bases not matched to a gene: 7. Germline V gives CDR1 SGHNT, CDR2 YYREEE (reference sequence). CDR3 sequence: CASSRSPGGYNEQFF. The CDR3 DNA reads as TGTGCCAGCAGCCGTTCCCCGGGGGGGTACAATGAGCAGTTCTTC.

In its sample, this clonotype was seen a few times. The chain links TRBV15 to TRBJ2-1; D perhaps matches TRBD2 (6 bases). The CDR3 covers 13 residues. The ends were cut back, 5 bases at V and 8 bases at J, with 13 bases in the middle. Germline CDR1 and CDR2: LNHNV and YYDKDF (reference sequence). CDR3 DNA: TGTGCCACCAGCGGTAGGGACTTCCATGAGCAGTTCTTC. This translates into CATSGRDFHEQFF.

This chain connects TRBV20-1 to TRBJ2-3; TRBD2 matches 10 bases. Trimming took 6 bases from V and 5 from J; bases not matched to a gene: 5. The CDR3 sequence is 13 residues long. Germline V gene data show CDR1 as DFQATT and CDR2 as SNEGSKA (reference sequence). Here the CDR3 reads CSARSGREDTQYF. Here the CDR3 DNA reads TGCAGTGCGAGGAGCGGGAGGGAAGATACGCAGTATTTT.

The V and J genes are TRBV20-1 and TRBJ2-4; TRBD2 aligns across 9 bases. This CDR3 spans 15 amino acids. J lost 8 bases, V lost 0 bases, and 8 bases had no gene match. Per germline, CDR1 DFQATT and CDR2 SNEGSKA (reference sequence). CDR3 DNA sequence: TGCAGTGCTAGAGATGCAAGCCTAGCGGGGTACATTCAGTACTTC. This encodes CSARDASLAGYIQYF.

The J gene is TRBJ1-5, the V gene TRBV20-1, with 9 bases lining up with TRBD1. CDR1 DFQATT and CDR2 SNEGSKA come from the germline V gene (reference sequence). V trimming: 0 bases; J trimming: 2 bases; junction bases outside the gene matches: 8. The CDR3 runs 17 residues. CDR3: CSAREPPDRGGNQPQHF. Written as DNA, the CDR3 is TGCAGTGCTAGAGAGCCCCCGGACAGGGGAGGCAATCAGCCCCAGCATTTT.

This clonotype was detected only a few times. J is TRBJ2-5 and V is TRBV5-1; a possible D gene is TRBD2 (5 bases). V was clipped by 2 bases and J by 0 bases, with 8 bases between them. Per germline, CDR1 SGHRS and CDR2 YFSETQ. The CDR3 runs 14 residues. The CDR3 DNA is TGCGCCAGCAGCTTACCGGGAAACCAAGAGACCCAGTACTTC. Residues: CASSLPGNQETQYF.

This clonotype was counted many times. The chain is built from TRBV7-9 and TRBJ2-3; no firm D call. The CDR3 runs to 13 residues. Per germline, CDR1 SEHNR and CDR2 FQNEAQ (reference sequence). V was pared by 5 bases and J by 6 bases, with 12 bases between. The DNA of the CDR3 is TGTGCCAGCAGCCCCCGGCTATCGGATACGCAGTATTTT. Encoded protein: CASSPRLSDTQYF.

This clonotype was seen ten or more times. The V gene is TRBV20-1, the J gene TRBJ2-1, with 8 bases that match TRBD2. Losses at the gene ends were 6 bases for V and 10 bases for J; bases not matched to a gene: 11. Germline assignment: CDR1 DFQATT and CDR2 SNEGSKA (reference sequence). The CDR3 runs to 13 residues. The chain's CDR3 is CSASREGRGEQFF. CDR3 bases: TGCAGTGCGTCTCGGGAGGGCCGTGGGGAGCAGTTCTTC.

This clonotype was seen a handful of times. V is TRBV11-2 and J is TRBJ1-1; 7 positions agree with TRBD1. Germline CDR1 and CDR2: SGHAT and FQNNGV. The V and J ends lost 5 bases and 5 bases, in that order; junction bases with no gene match: 20. This CDR3 spans 18 amino acids. DNA for the CDR3: TGTGCCAGCAGCGTCTACAGGGGCCTTAGTCGCGACGGGACTGAAGCTTTCTTT. Amino acids: CASSVYRGLSRDGTEAFF.